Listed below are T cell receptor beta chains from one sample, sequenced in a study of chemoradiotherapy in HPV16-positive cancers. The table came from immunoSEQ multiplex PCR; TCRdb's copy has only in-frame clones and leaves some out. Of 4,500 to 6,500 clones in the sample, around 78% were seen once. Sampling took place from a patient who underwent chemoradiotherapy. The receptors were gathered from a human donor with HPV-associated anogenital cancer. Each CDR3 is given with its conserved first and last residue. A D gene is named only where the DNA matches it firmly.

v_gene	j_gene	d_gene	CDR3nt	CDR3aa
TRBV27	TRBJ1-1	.	TGTGCCAGCAGTCTCAATCGACGAGCTGAAGCTTTCTTT	CASSLNRRAEAFF
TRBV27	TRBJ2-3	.	TGTGCCAGCAGTTTAATTCCGGCAGATACGCAGTATTTT	CASSLIPADTQYF
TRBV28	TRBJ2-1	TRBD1	TGTGCCAGCAGTTTTTTCGCCGACGGGCTGAAGGGGGCCAATGAGCAGTTCTTC	CASSFFADGLKGANEQFF
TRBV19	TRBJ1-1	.	TGTGCCAGTAGTATAGGGGGTAGTTCTCATACTGAAGCTTTCTTT	CASSIGGSSHTEAFF
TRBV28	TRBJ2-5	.	TGTGCCAGCAGTTTCGAGTTTCGGACCCAGTACTTC	CASSFEFRTQYF
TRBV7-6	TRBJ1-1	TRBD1	TGTGCCAGCAGCCCGGGGACAGGTTCAACTGAAGCTTTCTTT	CASSPGTGSTEAFF
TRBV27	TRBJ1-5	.	TGTGCCAGCAGCCCCTCCCGGGTTTTGAGTCAGCCCCAGCATTTT	CASSPSRVLSQPQHF
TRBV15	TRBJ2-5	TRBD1	TGTGCCACCAGCAGATGGGGACAGGGTCAAGAGACCCAGTACTTC	CATSRWGQGQETQYF
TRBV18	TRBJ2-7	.	TGTGCCAGCTCACTGCGCCAAGGTACCTACGAGCAGTACTTC	CASSLRQGTYEQYF
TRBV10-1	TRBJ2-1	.	TGCGCCAGCAGCCCCCGGCAGGGAGGTGAGCAGTTCTTC	CASSPRQGGEQFF
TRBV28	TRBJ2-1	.	TGTGCCAGCAGACGCCGGGATTTTCGAGGCTCCTACAATGAGCAGTTCTTC	CASRRRDFRGSYNEQFF
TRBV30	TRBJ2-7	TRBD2	TGTGCCTGGAGGTTGTGGGGGGGATCCTACGAGCAGTACTTC	CAWRLWGGSYEQYF
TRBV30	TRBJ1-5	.	TGTGCCTGGAGTCTTATGGGGGGGCGCGGTCAGCCCCAGCATTTT	CAWSLMGGRGQPQHF
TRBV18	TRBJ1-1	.	TGTGCCAGCTCACTCGACACGAACACTGAAGCTTTCTTT	CASSLDTNTEAFF
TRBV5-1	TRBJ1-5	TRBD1	TGCGCCACCTCGAGACCGGGACAGACTAGCAATCAGCCCCAGCATTTT	CATSRPGQTSNQPQHF
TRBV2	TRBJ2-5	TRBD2	TGTGCCAGCAGTGAGACTAGCAGACCCCAAGAGACCCAGTACTTC	CASSETSRPQETQYF
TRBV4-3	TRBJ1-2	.	TGCGCCAGCAGCCAAGAGGCCCGAATAAACTATGGCTACACCTTC	CASSQEARINYGYTF
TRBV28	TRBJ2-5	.	TGTGCCAGCAGTTCCCGGTTGCCTATAGAGACCCAGTACTTC	CASSSRLPIETQYF